One sample yielded the 30 T cell receptor beta chains listed below, sequenced in a study of post-analysis software for immune sequencing data. Findings and limits, study-wide: TRBV5-6, TRBV5-1 and TRBV20-1 were among roughly five TRBV segments more frequent in patients than controls.

Antigen specificity for these receptors is unknown. Incorporated into the TCR beta cDNA libraries were unique molecular identifiers, which served to reduce PCR and sequencing biases. In TCRdb, the PCR reads were re-called with MiXCR into one record per CDR3 protein. Of fewer than 600,000 distinct CDR3 sequences listed, nearly 45% are singletons. The sequenced sample was blood. The receptors derive from a girl aged 10 to 17 with multiple sclerosis.

The chain carries TRBV3-1 and TRBJ2-1; the D call may be TRBD1 or TRBD2 (5 bases each). CDR3 size: 14 residues. Germline assignment: CDR1 LGHDT and CDR2 YNNKEL (reference sequence). The V end was cut by 2 bases, the J end by 6 bases, with 11 bases between. The CDR3 nucleotides are TGTGCCAGCAGCCAACGCCGGGACGCCAATGAGCAGTTCTTC. This gives the protein CASSQRRDANEQFF.

This clonotype was detected many times. The rearrangement links TRBV7-2 to TRBJ2-3; 9 nucleotides agree with TRBD1. The CDR3 is made up of 17 amino acids. Germline V lookup: CDR1 SGHTA, CDR2 FQGNSA. The V gene end was trimmed by 5 bases and the J gene end by 3 bases; junction bases not matched to a gene: 12. CDR3 sequence: CASSPLTGGVATDTQYF. The CDR3 nucleotides are TGTGCCAGCAGCCCGCTAACAGGGGGCGTTGCGACAGATACGCAGTATTTT.

A few counts support this clonotype. The gene calls are TRBV20-1 and TRBJ2-7; a possible D gene is TRBD1 (5 bases). Germline V gene data show CDR1 as DFQATT and CDR2 as SNEGSKA (reference sequence). The CDR3 has 15 residues. Trimming stripped 0 bases from V and 4 bases from J, with 16 bases between. The DNA of the CDR3 is TGCAGTGCTAGAGATATCCGCCCCCAGGGATACGAGCAGTACTTC. Protein: CSARDIRPQGYEQYF.

The V gene is TRBV29-1, the J gene TRBJ2-1; TRBD2 matches at 10 bases. CDR3 length equals 13 residues. Per germline, CDR1 SQVTM and CDR2 ANQGSEA. V lost 4 bases to trimming and J lost 8 bases; unmatched junction nucleotides: 5. The CDR3 bases are TGCAGCGTTGGAGCAGCGGGAGGGCATGAGCAGTTCTTC. Its protein is CSVGAAGGHEQFF.

This clonotype appeared a few times. The rearrangement links TRBV12-3 or TRBV12-4 to TRBJ1-2, with D possibly TRBD1 on 6 matching bases. Trimming removed 3 bases at V and 2 bases at J, with 13 bases between. This CDR3 has 15 residues. The CDR3 nucleotides are TGTGCCAGCAGTTTCGCAACAGGGAGAAACTATGGCTACACCTTC. Translated, it gives CASSFATGRNYGYTF.

The chain recombines TRBV28 with TRBJ2-7; TRBD2 matches at 7 bases. Germline V gene data show CDR1 as MDHEN and CDR2 as SYDVKM. This CDR3 has 14 residues. The J segment lost 0 bases and the V segment lost 4 bases, leaving 3 bases of the junction unmatched. The CDR3 DNA sequence: TGTGCCAGCAGTTCGCCTAGCGGCTCCTACGAGCAGTACTTC. Protein: CASSSPSGSYEQYF. The whole variable domain, filled in from reference TRBV28 and TRBJ2-7, reads DVKVTQSSRYLVKRTGEKVFLECVQDMDHENMFWYRQDPGLGLRLIYFSYDVKMKEKGDIPEGYSVSREKKERFSLILESASTNQTSMYLCASSSPSGSYEQYFGPGTRLTVT.

This rearrangement joins TRBV11-1 to TRBJ2-1; 10 bases match TRBD2. This CDR3 comprises 15 residues. The ends lost 5 bases at V and 8 bases at J; junction bases unmatched: 9. Looked up from germline, CDR1 is SGHAT and CDR2 is FQDESV (reference sequence). The CDR3 nucleotides read TGTGCCAGCAGCCCAAGCGGGAGGGCCCAAGATGAGCAGTTCTTC. Protein product: CASSPSGRAQDEQFF. Full variable domain (missing parts from reference TRBV11-1 and TRBJ2-1): EAEVAQSPRYKITEKSQAVAFWCDPISGHATLYWYRQILGQGPELLVQFQDESVVDDSQLPKDRFSAERLKGVDSTLKIQPAELGDSAMYLCASSPSGRAQDEQFFGPGTRLTVL.

This clonotype was seen a handful of times. The chain employs TRBV29-1 and TRBJ1-2; D may be TRBD1 (5 bases). Looked up from germline, CDR1 is SQVTM and CDR2 is ANQGSEA. Trimming pared 7 bases from V and 4 bases from J, leaving 16 bases between. The CDR3 runs to 13 residues. The CDR3 spells CSAARGDGYGYTF. In DNA form, the CDR3 reads TGCAGCGCGGCTCGTGGGGACGGCTATGGCTACACCTTC.

In this sample, this clonotype turned up a few times. This CDR3 reads CASSFSTQGIHEQYF. As DNA, the CDR3 is TGTGCCAGCAGTTTTAGCACCCAGGGGATCCACGAGCAGTACTTC. This chain uses TRBV7-6 with TRBJ2-7; the D gene is possibly TRBD1 (6 bases). V was pared by 6 bases and J by 5 bases, with 20 bases between. This CDR3 comprises 15 residues. Germline V gene data show CDR1 as SGHVS and CDR2 as FNYEAQ.

This chain links TRBV11-1 with TRBJ2-7; 7 bases are shared with TRBD2. V dropped 8 bases and J dropped 0; count of bases not matched to a gene: 13. The CDR3 covers 16 residues. Germline V lookup: CDR1 SGHAT, CDR2 FQDESV (reference sequence). CDR3 residues: CASRRGRGWSSYEQYF. In DNA form, the CDR3 reads TGTGCCAGCCGCCGGGGGAGGGGTTGGAGCTCCTACGAGCAGTACTTC.

Notes on this clonotype: Its ends do not fully match the called genes, so a read error is possible. This chain links TRBV28 with TRBJ1-1; D is perhaps TRBD1 (6 bases). This CDR3 is 16 amino acids long. The germline V gene encodes CDR1 MDHEN and CDR2 SYDVKM. The CDR3 region is CASSSLAGGRNTEAFF. In DNA, the CDR3 is TGTGCCAGCAGCTCGCTGGCGGGGGGCAGGAACACTGAGGCTTTCTTT.

This clonotype was recorded a few times. This chain uses TRBV6-5 with TRBJ1-1, with TRBD1 identical over 9 bases. The CDR3 loop spans 12 amino acids. Trimming took 6 bases from V and 8 from J; bases not matched to a gene: 4. Germline V CDR1 and CDR2: MNHEY, SVGAGI. This CDR3 reads CASRGTGREAFF. CDR3 bases: TGTGCCAGCAGGGGGACAGGGCGAGAAGCTTTCTTT.

The V call is TRBV20-1, the J call TRBJ2-3, with 10 bases matching TRBD2. V lost 6 bases, J lost 5 bases, and 11 bases stayed unmatched. CDR3 size: 15 residues. Germline CDR1 is DFQATT and CDR2 is SNEGSKA (reference sequence). This chain's CDR3 is CSAISGTSAEDTQYF. The CDR3 DNA follows: TGCAGTGCAATATCCGGGACTAGCGCCGAAGATACGCAGTATTTT.

This clonotype was observed at least ten times. This CDR3 reads CASSPGQGRETQYF. In DNA form, the CDR3 reads TGTGCCAGCAGCCCCGGACAGGGGAGGGAGACCCAGTACTTC. This chain connects TRBV6-2 or TRBV6-3 to TRBJ2-5; 9 positions match TRBD1. V shed 6 bases, J shed 5 bases, and the junction held 7 bases outside the gene matches. The CDR3 extends over 14 amino acids. The germline CDR1 and CDR2 sequences are MNHEY and SVGEGT.

This clonotype was counted a few times. V and J are TRBV12-3 or TRBV12-4 and TRBJ1-6; TRBD1 is a possible D gene (6 bases). The CDR3 contains 13 residues. V was cut by 4 bases and J by 9 bases, with 10 bases left in between. The CDR3 sequence is CASSSGVRSPLHF. The CDR3 bases are TGTGCCAGCAGTTCAGGGGTTCGTTCACCCCTCCACTTT.

This chain links TRBV15 with TRBJ1-1; no clear D gene. CDR1 is LNHNV, CDR2 YYDKDF, per germline (reference sequence). This CDR3 has 12 residues. Trimming removed 3 bases at V and 2 bases at J, with 4 bases between. CDR3 DNA: TGTGCCACCAGCAGGGATAACACTGAAGCTTTCTTT. It encodes CATSRDNTEAFF.

The genes are TRBV19 and TRBJ1-4; the D is unclear. Germline V CDR1 and CDR2: LNHDA, SQIVND (reference sequence). The V and J ends lost 6 bases and 7 bases respectively, with 9 bases between them. The CDR3 length is 12 residues. The DNA of the CDR3 is TGTGCCAGTAGCGGACGGCTTGAAAAACTGTTTTTT. Translated, it gives CASSGRLEKLFF. Complete variable domain (other parts from reference TRBV19 and TRBJ1-4): DGGITQSPKYLFRKEGQNVTLSCEQNLNHDAMYWYRQDPGQGLRLIYYSQIVNDFQKGDIAEGYSVSREKKESFPLTVTSAQKNPTAFYLCASSGRLEKLFFGSGTQLSVL.

This clonotype was counted a few times. The chain couples TRBV5-1 to TRBJ2-5; TRBD2 aligns across 13 bases. The CDR3 contains 17 residues. Losses at the gene ends were 0 bases for V and 5 bases for J; bases not matched to a gene: 7. Germline loops: CDR1 SGHRS, CDR2 YFSETQ. In DNA form, the CDR3 reads TGCGCCAGCAGCTTGGCCAGAGGACTAGCGGGAGTGGAGACCCAGTACTTC. This sequence encodes CASSLARGLAGVETQYF. Combining the CDR3 with reference TRBV5-1 and TRBJ2-5 gives the whole variable domain KAGVTQTPRYLIKTRGQQVTLSCSPISGHRSVSWYQQTPGQGLQFLFEYFSETQRNKGNFPGRFSGRQFSNSRSEMNVSTLELGDSALYLCASSLARGLAGVETQYFGPGTRLLVL.

This clonotype was detected a few times. This sequence joins TRBV5-1 and TRBJ2-5, with D possibly matching TRBD2 (6 bases). V was trimmed by 2 bases and J by 1 base, leaving 21 bases between them. Per germline, CDR1 SGHRS and CDR2 YFSETQ. The CDR3 is 18 amino acids. The CDR3 here is CASSFPTSAGPRQETQYF. The CDR3 DNA sequence: TGCGCCAGCAGCTTCCCGACCTCAGCGGGTCCCCGCCAAGAGACCCAGTACTTC.

This clonotype showed up many times. The chain uses TRBV28 and TRBJ2-3; D gene unclear. This CDR3 has 11 residues. The V end lost 6 bases, the J end lost 2 bases, and 3 bases lay between the germline ends. The V gene's germline CDR1 is MDHEN and CDR2 SYDVKM. This CDR3 reads CASRSTDTQYF. The CDR3 DNA reads TGTGCCAGCAGGTCCACAGATACGCAGTATTTT.

The chain employs TRBV6-5 and TRBJ2-3; 7 bases align to TRBD2. Germline CDR1 MNHEY, CDR2 SVGAGI. J lost 2 bases, V lost 6 bases, and 11 bases had no gene match. This CDR3 region has 16 residues. The CDR3: CASSPTLLAATDTQYF. The DNA of the CDR3 is TGTGCCAGCAGCCCTACCCTCCTAGCGGCCACAGATACGCAGTATTTT.

This clonotype was seen only a few times. The V and J genes are TRBV5-5 and TRBJ2-5, with D uncertain. The J call is uncertain, as TRBJ2-7 better fits the DNA end. The germline V gene has CDR1 SGHKS and CDR2 YYEKEE (reference sequence). This CDR3 has 14 amino acids. Here the CDR3 reads CASSLGAGYYEQYF. CDR3 bases: TGTGCCAGCAGCTTGGGGGCAGGTTACTACGAGCAGTACTTC.

The V and J genes are TRBV12-3 or TRBV12-4 and TRBJ2-7; unclear D gene. Trimming took 2 bases from V and 10 from J, leaving 9 bases between them. There are 11 residues in the CDR3. This chain's CDR3 is CASSLSGTQYF. The CDR3 DNA follows: TGTGCCAGCAGTTTATCCGGAACCCAGTACTTC.

The genes are TRBV5-1 and TRBJ2-5; D not resolved. The CDR3 loop spans 13 amino acids. V lost 0 bases to trimming and J lost 5 bases, with 8 bases between them. In germline, CDR1 is SGHRS, CDR2 YFSETQ. CDR3 DNA sequence: TGCGCCAGCAGCTTGGTCCAGGAGGAGACCCAGTACTTC. Its protein product is CASSLVQEETQYF.

This clonotype was seen a handful of times. This chain uses TRBV20-1 with TRBJ2-7, with 14 bases aligning to TRBD2. The CDR3 is 18 residues long. V gave up 0 bases and J gave up 3 bases; unmatched junction bases: 10. From germline, CDR1 is DFQATT and CDR2 SNEGSKA (reference sequence). CDR3 nucleotide sequence: TGCAGTGCTAGAGACTCTACCCTGACTAGCGGGAGGGGCTACGAGCAGTACTTC. Translating it yields CSARDSTLTSGRGYEQYF.

This clonotype was seen just once. The chain joins TRBV5-1 to TRBJ2-4; 8 positions agree with TRBD2. Judging by the DNA end, TRBJ2-7 fits better; the J call may be wrong. The germline CDR1 and CDR2 sequences are SGHRS and YFSETQ. The CDR3 has 15 amino acids. The CDR3 coding sequence is TGCGCCAGCAGCTTGGGACTAGCGCTGGACTACGAGCAGTACTTC. It yields the protein CASSLGLALDYEQYF.

The chain has TRBV2 and TRBJ1-5; 8 bases map to TRBD1. Germline V gene sequence: CDR1 SNHLY, CDR2 FYNNEI. The V segment lost 4 bases and the J segment 0 bases; nucleotides outside the gene matches: 2. The CDR3 totals 15 residues. In DNA, the CDR3 is TGTGCCAGCAGTGGACAGGGGCTTAGCAATCAGCCCCAGCATTTT. Translated, it gives CASSGQGLSNQPQHF. Using reference TRBV2 and TRBJ1-5 for the parts outside the CDR3, the full variable domain is EPEVTQTPSHQVTQMGQEVILRCVPISNHLYFYWYRQILGQKVEFLVSFYNNEISEKSEIFDDQFSVERPDGSNFTLKIRSTKLEDSAMYFCASSGQGLSNQPQHFGDGTRLSIL.

This chain uses TRBV2 with TRBJ2-1; 8 bases are shared with TRBD2. The DNA matches TRBJ2-7 better at its end, which makes the J call doubtful. The CDR3 runs 15 residues. The germline V gene encodes CDR1 SNHLY and CDR2 FYNNEI. The CDR3 sequence is CASSEKSGSEHEQYF. DNA of the CDR3: TGTGCCAGCAGTGAAAAAAGCGGGAGTGAACACGAGCAGTACTTC.

This clonotype has just a few counts. CDR3 region: CASSQDIAGVVTQYF. The DNA for the CDR3 is TGTGCCAGCAGCCAAGATATAGCGGGAGTAGTGACCCAGTACTTC. V usage is TRBV3-1 and J usage is TRBJ2-5, with 9 bases that match TRBD2. Trimming removed 0 bases from V and 7 bases from J; junction bases left unmatched: 6. Germline assignment: CDR1 LGHDT and CDR2 YNNKEL (reference sequence). The CDR3 sequence is 15 residues long.

The chain is built from TRBV20-1 and TRBJ2-1; unclear D gene. CDR3 length: 14 residues. Trimming stripped 6 bases from V and 1 base from J, with 13 bases between. Germline values: CDR1 DFQATT, CDR2 SNEGSKA (reference sequence). DNA for the CDR3: TGCAGTGCCCCCGCCCAGCAATCCTACAATGAGCAGTTCTTC. Translation: CSAPAQQSYNEQFF.